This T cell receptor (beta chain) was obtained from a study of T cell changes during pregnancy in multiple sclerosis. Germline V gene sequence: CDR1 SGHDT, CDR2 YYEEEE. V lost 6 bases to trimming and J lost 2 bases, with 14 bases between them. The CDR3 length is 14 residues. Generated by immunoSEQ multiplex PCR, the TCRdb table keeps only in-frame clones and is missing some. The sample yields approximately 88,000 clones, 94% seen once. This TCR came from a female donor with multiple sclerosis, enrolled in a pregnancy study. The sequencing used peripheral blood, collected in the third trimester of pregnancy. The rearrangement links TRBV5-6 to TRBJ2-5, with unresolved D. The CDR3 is CASKPAVVQETQYF. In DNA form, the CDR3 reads TGTGCCAGCAAGCCCGCCGTGGTGCAAGAGACCCAGTACTTC.